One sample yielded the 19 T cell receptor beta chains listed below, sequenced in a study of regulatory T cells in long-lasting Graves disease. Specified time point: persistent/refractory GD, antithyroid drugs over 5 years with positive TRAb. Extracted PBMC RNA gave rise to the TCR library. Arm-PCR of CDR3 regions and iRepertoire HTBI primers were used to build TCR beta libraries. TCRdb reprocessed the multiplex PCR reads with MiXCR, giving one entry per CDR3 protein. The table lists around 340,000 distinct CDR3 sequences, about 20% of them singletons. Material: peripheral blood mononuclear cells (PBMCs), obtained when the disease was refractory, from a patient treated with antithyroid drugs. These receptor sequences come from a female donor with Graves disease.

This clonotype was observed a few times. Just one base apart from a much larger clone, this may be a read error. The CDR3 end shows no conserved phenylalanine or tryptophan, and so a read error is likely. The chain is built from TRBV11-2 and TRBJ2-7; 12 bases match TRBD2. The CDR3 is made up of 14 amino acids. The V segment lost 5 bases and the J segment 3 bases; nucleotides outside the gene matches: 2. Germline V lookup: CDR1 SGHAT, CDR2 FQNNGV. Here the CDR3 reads CASSPTSGSYEQYL. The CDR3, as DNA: TGTGCCAGCAGCCCGACTAGCGGGAGCTACGAGCAGTACCTC.

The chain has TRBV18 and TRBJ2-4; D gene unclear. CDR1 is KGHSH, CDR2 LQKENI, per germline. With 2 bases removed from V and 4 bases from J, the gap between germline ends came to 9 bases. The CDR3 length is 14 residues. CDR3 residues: CASSPTEPKNIQYF. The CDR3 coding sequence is TGTGCCAGCTCACCAACGGAGCCTAAAAACATTCAGTACTTC.

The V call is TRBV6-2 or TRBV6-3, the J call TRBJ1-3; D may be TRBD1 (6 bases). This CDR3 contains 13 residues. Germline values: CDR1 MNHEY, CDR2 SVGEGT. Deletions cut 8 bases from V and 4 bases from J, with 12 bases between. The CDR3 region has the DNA TGTGCCAGCGCCAGGGGATACGGAAACACCATATATTTT. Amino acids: CASARGYGNTIYF.

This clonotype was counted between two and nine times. The CDR3 reads CATSDPTAGNTIYF. CDR3 DNA: TGTGCCACCAGTGATCCGACAGCTGGAAACACCATATATTTT. This rearrangement joins TRBV24-1 to TRBJ1-3; possibly TRBD1 for D (5 bases). This CDR3 has 14 amino acids. V was shortened by 3 bases and J by 2 bases, with 7 bases between the two germline ends. Germline CDR1 KGHDR, CDR2 SFDVKD.

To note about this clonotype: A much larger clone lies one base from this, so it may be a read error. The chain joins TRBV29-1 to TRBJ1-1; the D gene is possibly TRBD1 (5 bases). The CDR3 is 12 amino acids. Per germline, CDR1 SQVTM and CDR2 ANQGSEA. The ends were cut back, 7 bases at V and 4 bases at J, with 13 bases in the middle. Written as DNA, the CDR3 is TGCAGCGCTACCAGGGCAGTCACTGAAGCTTTCTTT. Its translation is CSATRAVTEAFF.

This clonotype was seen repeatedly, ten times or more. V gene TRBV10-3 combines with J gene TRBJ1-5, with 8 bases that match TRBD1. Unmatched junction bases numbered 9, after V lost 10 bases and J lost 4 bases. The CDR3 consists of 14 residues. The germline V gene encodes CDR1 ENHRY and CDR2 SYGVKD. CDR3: CATTGDNGNQPQHF. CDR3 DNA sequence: TGTGCCACGACAGGGGATAATGGGAATCAGCCCCAGCATTTT.

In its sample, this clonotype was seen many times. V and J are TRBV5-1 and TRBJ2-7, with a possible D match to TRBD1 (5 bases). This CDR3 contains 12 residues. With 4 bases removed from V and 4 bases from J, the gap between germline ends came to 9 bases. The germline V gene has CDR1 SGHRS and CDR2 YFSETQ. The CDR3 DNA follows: TGCGCCAGCAGCACTGACAGTTACGAGCAGTACTTC. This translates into CASSTDSYEQYF.

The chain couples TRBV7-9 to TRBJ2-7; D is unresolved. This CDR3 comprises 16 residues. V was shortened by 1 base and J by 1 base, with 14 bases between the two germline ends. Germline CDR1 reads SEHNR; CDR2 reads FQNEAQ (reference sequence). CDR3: CASSLGLDQPSYEQYF. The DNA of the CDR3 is TGTGCCAGCAGCTTAGGCCTAGACCAACCATCCTACGAGCAGTACTTC.

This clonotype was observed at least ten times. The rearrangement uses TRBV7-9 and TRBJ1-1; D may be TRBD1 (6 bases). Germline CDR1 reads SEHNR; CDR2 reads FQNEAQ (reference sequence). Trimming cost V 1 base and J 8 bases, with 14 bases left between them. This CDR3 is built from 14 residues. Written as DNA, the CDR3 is TGTGCCAGCAGCTTAGAAGGAGACAGGATCGAAGCTTTCTTT. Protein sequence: CASSLEGDRIEAFF.

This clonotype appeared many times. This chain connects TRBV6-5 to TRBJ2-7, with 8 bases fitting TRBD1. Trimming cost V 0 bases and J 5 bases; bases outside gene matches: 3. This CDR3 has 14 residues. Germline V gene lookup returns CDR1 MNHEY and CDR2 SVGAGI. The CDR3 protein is CASSYSDRGHEQYF. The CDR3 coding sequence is TGTGCCAGCAGTTACTCAGACAGGGGCCACGAGCAGTACTTC.

The DNA for the CDR3 is TGCAGTGCTAGTGTACAGGGGGTCACTGAAGCTTTCTTT. It yields the protein CSASVQGVTEAFF. The chain is built from TRBV20-1 and TRBJ1-1; 8 nucleotides align to TRBD1. Germline V CDR1 and CDR2: DFQATT, SNEGSKA (reference sequence). With 3 bases clipped from V and 4 bases from J, the junction kept 4 bases outside the gene matches. The CDR3 length is 13 residues.

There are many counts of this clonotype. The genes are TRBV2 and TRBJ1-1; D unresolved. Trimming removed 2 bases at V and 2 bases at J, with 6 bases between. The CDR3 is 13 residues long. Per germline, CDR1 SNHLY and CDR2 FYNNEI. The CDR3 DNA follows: TGTGCCAGCAGTGAAATAGAAAACACTGAAGCTTTCTTT. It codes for CASSEIENTEAFF.

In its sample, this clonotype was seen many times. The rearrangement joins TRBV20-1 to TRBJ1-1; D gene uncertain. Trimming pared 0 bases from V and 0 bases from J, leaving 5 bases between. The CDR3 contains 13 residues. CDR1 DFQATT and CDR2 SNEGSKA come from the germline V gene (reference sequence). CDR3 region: CSARDSVNTEAFF. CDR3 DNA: TGCAGTGCTAGAGATTCCGTGAACACTGAAGCTTTCTTT.

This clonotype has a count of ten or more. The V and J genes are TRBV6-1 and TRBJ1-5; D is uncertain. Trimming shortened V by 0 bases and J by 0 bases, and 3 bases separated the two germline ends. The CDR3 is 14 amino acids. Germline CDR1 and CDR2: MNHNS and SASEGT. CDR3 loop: CASSEAYSNQPQHF. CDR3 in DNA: TGTGCCAGCAGTGAAGCTTATAGCAATCAGCCCCAGCATTTT.

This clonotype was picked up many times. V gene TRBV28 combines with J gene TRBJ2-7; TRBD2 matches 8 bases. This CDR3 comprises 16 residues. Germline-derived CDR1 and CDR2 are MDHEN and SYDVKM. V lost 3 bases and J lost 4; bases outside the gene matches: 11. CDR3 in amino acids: CASSLGTSGGPYEQYF. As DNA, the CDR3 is TGTGCCAGCAGTTTGGGAACTAGCGGAGGCCCTTACGAGCAGTACTTC.

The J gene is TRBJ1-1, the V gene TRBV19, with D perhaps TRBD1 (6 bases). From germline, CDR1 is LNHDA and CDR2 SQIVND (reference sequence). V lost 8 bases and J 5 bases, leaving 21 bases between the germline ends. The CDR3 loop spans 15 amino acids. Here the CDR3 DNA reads TGTGCCAGTCGCATACAGGGAACCCCAACAACTGAAGCTTTCTTT. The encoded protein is CASRIQGTPTTEAFF.

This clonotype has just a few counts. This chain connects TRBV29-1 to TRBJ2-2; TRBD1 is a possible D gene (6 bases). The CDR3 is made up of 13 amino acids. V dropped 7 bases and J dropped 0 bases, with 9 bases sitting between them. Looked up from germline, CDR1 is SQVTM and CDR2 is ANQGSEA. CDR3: CSAGTTNTGELFF. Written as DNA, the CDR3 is TGCAGCGCCGGGACAACGAACACCGGGGAGCTGTTTTTT.

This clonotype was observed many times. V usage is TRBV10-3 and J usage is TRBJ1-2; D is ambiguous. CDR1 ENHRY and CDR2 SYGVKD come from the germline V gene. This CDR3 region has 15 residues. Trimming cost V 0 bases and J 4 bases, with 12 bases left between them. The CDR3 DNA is TGTGCCATCAGTGAGTCGGCGACTGCACGCTATGGCTACACCTTC. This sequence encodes CAISESATARYGYTF.

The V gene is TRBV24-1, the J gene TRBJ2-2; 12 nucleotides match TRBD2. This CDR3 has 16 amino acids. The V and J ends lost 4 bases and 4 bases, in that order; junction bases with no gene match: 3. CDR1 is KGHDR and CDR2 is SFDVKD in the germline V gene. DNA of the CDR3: TGTGCCACCAGTGACCTGACTAGCGGGAGCACCGGGGAGCTGTTTTTT. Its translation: CATSDLTSGSTGELFF.